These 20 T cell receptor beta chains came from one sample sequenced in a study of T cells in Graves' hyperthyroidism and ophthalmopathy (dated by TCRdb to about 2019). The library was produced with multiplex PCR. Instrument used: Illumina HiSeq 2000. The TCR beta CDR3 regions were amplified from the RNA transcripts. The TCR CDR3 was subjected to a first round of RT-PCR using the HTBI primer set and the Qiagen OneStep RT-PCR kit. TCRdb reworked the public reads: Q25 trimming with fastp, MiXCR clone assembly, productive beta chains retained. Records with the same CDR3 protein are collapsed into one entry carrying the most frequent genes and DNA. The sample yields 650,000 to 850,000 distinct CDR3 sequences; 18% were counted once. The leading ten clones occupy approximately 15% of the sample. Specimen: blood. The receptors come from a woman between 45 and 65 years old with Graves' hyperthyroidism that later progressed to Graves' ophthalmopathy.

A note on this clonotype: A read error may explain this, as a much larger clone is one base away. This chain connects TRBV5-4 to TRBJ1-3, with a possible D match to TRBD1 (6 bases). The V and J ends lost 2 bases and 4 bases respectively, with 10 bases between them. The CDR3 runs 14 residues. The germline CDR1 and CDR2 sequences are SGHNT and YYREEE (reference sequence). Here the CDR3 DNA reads TGTGCCAGCAGCTTCGGGGGGCCCGGAAACACCATATATTTT. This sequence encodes CASSFGGPGNTIYF.

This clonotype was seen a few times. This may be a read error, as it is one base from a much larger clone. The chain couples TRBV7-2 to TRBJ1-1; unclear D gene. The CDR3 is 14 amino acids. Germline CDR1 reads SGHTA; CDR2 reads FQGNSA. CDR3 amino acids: CAGSLTRTNTEAFF. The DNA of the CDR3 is TGTGCCGGCAGCTTAACACGGACGAACACTGAAGCTTTCTTT.

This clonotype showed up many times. The CDR3 DNA sequence: TGCGCCAGCACCCGGACTAGCGGGGGGGGTGAGCAGTTCTTC. This translates into CASTRTSGGGEQFF. The chain combines TRBV5-1 with TRBJ2-1; 15 nucleotides line up with TRBD2. The CDR3 contains 14 residues. The V and J ends lost 6 bases and 9 bases, in that order; junction bases with no gene match: 4. The V gene's germline CDR1 is SGHRS and CDR2 YFSETQ.

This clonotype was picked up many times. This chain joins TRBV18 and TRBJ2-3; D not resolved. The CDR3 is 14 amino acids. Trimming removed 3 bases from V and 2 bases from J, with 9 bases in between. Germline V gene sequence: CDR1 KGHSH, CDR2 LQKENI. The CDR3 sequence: CASSPLRVTDTQYF. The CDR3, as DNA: TGTGCCAGCTCACCTCTTAGGGTCACAGATACGCAGTATTTT.

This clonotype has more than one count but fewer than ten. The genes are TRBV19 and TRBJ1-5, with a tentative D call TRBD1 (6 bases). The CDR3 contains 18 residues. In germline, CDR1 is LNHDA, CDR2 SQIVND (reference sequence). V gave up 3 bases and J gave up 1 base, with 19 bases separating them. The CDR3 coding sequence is TGTGCCAGTAGTATGAGGGGGGAGGACAGAGGGAGCAATCAGCCCCAGCATTTT. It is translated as CASSMRGEDRGSNQPQHF.

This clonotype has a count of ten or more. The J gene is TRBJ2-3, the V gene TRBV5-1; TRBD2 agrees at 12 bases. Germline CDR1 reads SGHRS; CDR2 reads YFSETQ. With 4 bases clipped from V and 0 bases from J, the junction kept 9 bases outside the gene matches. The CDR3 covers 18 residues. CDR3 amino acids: CASSPGTSGGRSTDTQYF. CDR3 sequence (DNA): TGCGCCAGCAGCCCGGGTACTAGCGGGGGGCGTAGCACAGATACGCAGTATTTT. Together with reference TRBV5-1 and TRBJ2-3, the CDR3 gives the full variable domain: KAGVTQTPRYLIKTRGQQVTLSCSPISGHRSVSWYQQTPGQGLQFLFEYFSETQRNKGNFPGRFSGRQFSNSRSEMNVSTLELGDSALYLCASSPGTSGGRSTDTQYFGPGTRLTVL.

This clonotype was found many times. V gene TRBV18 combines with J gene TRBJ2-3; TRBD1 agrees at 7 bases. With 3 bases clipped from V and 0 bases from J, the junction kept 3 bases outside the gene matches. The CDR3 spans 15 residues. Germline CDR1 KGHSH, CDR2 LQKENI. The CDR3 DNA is TGTGCCAGCTCACCGGACAGGCGTAGCACAGATACGCAGTATTTT. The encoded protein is CASSPDRRSTDTQYF.

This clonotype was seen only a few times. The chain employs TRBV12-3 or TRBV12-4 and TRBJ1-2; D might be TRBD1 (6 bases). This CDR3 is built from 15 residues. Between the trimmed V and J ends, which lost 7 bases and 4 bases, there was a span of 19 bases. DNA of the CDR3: TGTGCCAGCACCCTCGGGGGGGGCTTTAGCTATGGCTACACCTTC. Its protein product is CASTLGGGFSYGYTF.

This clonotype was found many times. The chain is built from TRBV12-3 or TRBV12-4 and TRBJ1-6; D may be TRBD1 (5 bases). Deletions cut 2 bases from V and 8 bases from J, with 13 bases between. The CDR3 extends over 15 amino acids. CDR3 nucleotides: TGTGCCAGCAGTTTACCCGGGGGTTCGCATTCACCCCTCCACTTT. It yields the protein CASSLPGGSHSPLHF.

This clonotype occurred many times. The CDR3, as DNA: TGTGCCAGCAGCTCCACAACAAACCGAGGGATGGCTTTCTTT. The encoded protein is CASSSTTNRGMAFF. The chain employs TRBV7-9 and TRBJ1-1; D is unclear. V lost 4 bases and J 11 bases, leaving 20 bases between the germline ends. This CDR3 has 14 residues. CDR1 and CDR2 from the germline V gene are SEHNR and FQNEAQ (reference sequence).

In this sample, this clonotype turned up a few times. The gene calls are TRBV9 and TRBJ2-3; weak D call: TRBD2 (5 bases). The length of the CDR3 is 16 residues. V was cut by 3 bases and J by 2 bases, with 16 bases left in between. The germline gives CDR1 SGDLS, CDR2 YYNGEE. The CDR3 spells CASSGRDGGLTDTQYF. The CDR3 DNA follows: TGTGCCAGCAGCGGACGTGACGGCGGGCTCACAGATACGCAGTATTTT.

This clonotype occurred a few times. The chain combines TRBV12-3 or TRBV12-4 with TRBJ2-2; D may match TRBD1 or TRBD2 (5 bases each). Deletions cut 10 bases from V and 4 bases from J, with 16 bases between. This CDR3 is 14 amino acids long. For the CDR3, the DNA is TGTGCCACCGAGGGGCACCCGGGCACCGGGGAGCTGTTTTTT. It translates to CATEGHPGTGELFF.

For the CDR3, the DNA is TGCGCCAGCAGCTCGACAAGAGGACTAGCGGGAAGCACCGGGGAGCTGTTTTTT. It encodes CASSSTRGLAGSTGELFF. V usage is TRBV5-1 and J usage is TRBJ2-2; TRBD2 matches 12 bases. Per the germline V gene, CDR1 is SGHRS and CDR2 is YFSETQ. The CDR3 contains 18 residues. V trimming: 3 bases; J trimming: 4 bases; junction bases outside the gene matches: 10.

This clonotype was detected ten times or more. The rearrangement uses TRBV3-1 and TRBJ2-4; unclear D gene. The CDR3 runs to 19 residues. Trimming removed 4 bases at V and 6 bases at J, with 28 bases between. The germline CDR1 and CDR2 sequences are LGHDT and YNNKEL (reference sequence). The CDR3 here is CASSPTDLGPGLDANIQYF. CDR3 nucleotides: TGTGCCAGCAGCCCAACCGATCTCGGTCCAGGCTTAGACGCAAACATTCAGTACTTC.

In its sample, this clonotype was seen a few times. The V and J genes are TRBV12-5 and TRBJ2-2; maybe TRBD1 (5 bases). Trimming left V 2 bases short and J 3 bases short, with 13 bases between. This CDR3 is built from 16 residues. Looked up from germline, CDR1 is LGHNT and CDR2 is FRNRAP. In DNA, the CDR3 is TGTGCTAGTGGTTTGCCACCTCAGGGCTACACCGGGGAGCTGTTTTTT. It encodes CASGLPPQGYTGELFF.

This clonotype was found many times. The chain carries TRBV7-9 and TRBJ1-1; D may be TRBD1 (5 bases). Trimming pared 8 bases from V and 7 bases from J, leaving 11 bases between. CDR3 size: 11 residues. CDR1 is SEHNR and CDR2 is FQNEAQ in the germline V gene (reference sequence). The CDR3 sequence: CASARQIEAFF. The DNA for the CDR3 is TGTGCCAGCGCTAGACAGATTGAAGCTTTCTTT.

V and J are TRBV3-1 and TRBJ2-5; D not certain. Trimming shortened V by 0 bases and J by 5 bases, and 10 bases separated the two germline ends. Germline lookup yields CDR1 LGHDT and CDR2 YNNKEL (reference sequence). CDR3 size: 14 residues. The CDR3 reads CASSQDVRAETQYF. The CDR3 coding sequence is TGTGCCAGCAGCCAAGATGTTCGGGCGGAGACCCAGTACTTC.

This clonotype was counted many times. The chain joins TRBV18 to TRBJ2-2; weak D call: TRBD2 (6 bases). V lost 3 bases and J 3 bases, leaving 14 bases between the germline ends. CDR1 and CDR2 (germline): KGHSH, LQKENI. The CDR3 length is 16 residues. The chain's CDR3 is CASSPWREQDTGELFF. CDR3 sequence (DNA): TGTGCCAGCTCACCGTGGAGGGAACAGGACACCGGGGAGCTGTTTTTT.

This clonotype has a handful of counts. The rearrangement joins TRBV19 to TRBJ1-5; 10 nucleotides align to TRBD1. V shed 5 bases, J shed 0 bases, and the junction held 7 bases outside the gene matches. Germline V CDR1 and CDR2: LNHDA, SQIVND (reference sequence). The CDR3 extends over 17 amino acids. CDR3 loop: CASSSSTGGFSNQPQHF. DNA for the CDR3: TGTGCCAGTAGTTCTTCGACAGGGGGCTTTAGCAATCAGCCCCAGCATTTT.

CDR3 nucleotide sequence: TGCGCCAGCAGCCAAGAGAACAACGAGGGAACTGAAGCTTTCTTT. Translation: CASSQENNEGTEAFF. The rearrangement links TRBV4-1 to TRBJ1-1; D remains unclear. This CDR3 region has 15 residues. Trimming cost V 0 bases and J 5 bases, with 13 bases left between them. Germline V gene sequence: CDR1 MGHRA, CDR2 YSYEKL.